This record concerns one TCR beta chain sequence. Antigen specificity is unknown. The sample originates from a study of cytomegalovirus exposure and HLA in healthy donors. The repertoire was sequenced with immunoSEQ multiplex PCR; TCRdb's copy has only in-frame clones and lacks some. This table has 250,000 to 350,000 clones, approximately 90% appearing once. Study observations and caveats: Overall, approximately 150 TCR beta chains were annotated as cytomegalovirus-associated. It was found in a later analysis that first-cohort TCR clusters tended to co-occur in the 120 validation repertoires. Through in vitro validation, a few CMV-associated chains were shown to be specific for CMV antigens.

Germline CDR1 reads SGHRS; CDR2 reads YFSETQ. V shed 3 bases and J shed 8 bases, with 30 bases lying between them. The CDR3 is 19 residues long. The chain carries TRBV5-1 and TRBJ1-5; D is unclear. This TCR derives from a woman between 25 and 40 years old in good health and CMV-seropositive. The sample comprised PBMCs. As DNA, the CDR3 is TGCGCCAGCAGCTCCCCACCGGGTTGGGTAGCCTCATCCATGGAGCCCCAGCATTTT. It encodes CASSSPPGWVASSMEPQHF.